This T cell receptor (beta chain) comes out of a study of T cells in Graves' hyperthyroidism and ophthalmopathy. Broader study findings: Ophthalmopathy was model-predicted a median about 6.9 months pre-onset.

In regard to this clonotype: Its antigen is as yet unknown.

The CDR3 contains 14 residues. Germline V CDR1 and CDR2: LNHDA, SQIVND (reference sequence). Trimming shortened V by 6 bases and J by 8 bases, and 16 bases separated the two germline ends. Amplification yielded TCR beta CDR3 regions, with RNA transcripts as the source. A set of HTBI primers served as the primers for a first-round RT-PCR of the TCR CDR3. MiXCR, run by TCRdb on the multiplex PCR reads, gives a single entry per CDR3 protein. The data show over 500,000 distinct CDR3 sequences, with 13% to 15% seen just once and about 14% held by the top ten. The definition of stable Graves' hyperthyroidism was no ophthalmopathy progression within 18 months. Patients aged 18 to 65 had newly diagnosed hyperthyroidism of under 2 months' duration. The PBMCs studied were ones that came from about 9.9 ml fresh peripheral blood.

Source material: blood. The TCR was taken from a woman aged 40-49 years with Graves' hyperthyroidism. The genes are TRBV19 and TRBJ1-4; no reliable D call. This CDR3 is CASSPGHTEEKLFF. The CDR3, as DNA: TGTGCCAGTAGCCCTGGCCATACGGAAGAAAAACTGTTTTTT.